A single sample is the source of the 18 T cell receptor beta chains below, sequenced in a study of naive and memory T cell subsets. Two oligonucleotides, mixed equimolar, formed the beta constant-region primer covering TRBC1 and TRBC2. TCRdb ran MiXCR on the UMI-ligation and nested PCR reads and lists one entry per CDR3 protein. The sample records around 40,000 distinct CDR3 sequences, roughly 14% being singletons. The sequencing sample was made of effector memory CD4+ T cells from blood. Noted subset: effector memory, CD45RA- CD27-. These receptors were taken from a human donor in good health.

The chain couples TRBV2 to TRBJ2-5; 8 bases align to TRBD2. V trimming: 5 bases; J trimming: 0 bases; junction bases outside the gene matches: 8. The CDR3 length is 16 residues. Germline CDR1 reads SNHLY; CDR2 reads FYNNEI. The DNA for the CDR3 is TGTGCCAGCAGTAACGGACTAGCACTCAACCAAGAGACCCAGTACTTC. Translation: CASSNGLALNQETQYF.

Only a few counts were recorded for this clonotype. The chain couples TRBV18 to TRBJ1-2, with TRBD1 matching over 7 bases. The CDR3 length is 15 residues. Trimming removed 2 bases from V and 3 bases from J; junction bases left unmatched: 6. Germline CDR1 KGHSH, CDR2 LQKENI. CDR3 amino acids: CASSPMAGGDYGYTF. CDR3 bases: TGTGCCAGCTCACCAATGGCAGGGGGTGACTATGGCTACACCTTC. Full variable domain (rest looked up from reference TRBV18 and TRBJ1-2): NAGVMQNPRHLVRRRGQEARLRCSPMKGHSHVYWYRQLPEEGLKFMVYLQKENIIDESGMPKERFSAEFPKEGPSILRIQQVVRGDSAAYFCASSPMAGGDYGYTFGSGTRLTVV.

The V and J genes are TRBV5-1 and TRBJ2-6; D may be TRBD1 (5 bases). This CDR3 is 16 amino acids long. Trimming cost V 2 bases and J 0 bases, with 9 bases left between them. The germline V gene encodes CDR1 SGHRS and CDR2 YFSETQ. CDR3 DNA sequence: TGCGCCAGCAGCTTCACGACAGTCTCTGGGGCCAACGTCCTGACTTTC. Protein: CASSFTTVSGANVLTF.

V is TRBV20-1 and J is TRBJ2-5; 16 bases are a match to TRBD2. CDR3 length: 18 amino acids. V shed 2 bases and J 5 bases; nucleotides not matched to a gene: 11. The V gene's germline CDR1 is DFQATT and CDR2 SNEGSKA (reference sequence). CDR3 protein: CSARISGTSGRAGETQYF. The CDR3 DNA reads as TGCAGTGCTAGAATCTCTGGGACTAGCGGGAGGGCCGGTGAGACCCAGTACTTC.

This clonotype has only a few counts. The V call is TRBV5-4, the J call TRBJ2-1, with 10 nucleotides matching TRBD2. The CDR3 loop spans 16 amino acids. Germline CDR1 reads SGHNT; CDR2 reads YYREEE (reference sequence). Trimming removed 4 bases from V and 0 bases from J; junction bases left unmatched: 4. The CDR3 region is CASSTPSGSSYNEQFF. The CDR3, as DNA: TGTGCCAGCAGCACCCCTAGCGGGAGCTCCTACAATGAGCAGTTCTTC. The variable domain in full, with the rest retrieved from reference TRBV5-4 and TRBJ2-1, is ETGVTQSPTHLIKTRGQQVTLRCSSQSGHNTVSWYQQALGQGPQFIFQYYREEENGRGNFPPRFSGLQFPNYSSELNVNALELDDSALYLCASSTPSGSSYNEQFFGPGTRLTVL.

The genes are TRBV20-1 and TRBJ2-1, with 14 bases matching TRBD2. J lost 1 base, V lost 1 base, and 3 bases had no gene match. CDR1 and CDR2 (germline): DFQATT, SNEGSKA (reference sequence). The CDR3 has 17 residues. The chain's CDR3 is CSARGLAGGPSYNEQFF. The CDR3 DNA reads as TGCAGTGCTAGAGGACTAGCGGGAGGGCCTTCCTACAATGAGCAGTTCTTC.

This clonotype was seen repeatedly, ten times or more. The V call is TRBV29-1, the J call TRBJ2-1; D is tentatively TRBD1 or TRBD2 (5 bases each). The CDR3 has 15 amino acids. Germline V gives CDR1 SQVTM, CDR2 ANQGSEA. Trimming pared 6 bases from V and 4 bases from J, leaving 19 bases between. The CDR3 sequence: CSVAGTLKGYNEQFF. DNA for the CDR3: TGCAGCGTCGCCGGGACCTTAAAGGGTTACAATGAGCAGTTCTTC.

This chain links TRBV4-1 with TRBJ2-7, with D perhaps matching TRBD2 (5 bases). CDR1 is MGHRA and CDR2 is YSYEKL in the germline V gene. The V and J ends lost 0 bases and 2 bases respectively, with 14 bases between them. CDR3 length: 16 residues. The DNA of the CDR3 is TGCGCCAGCAGCCAAGATCGGGCCAGCGGAGCCTACGAGCAGTACTTC. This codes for CASSQDRASGAYEQYF.

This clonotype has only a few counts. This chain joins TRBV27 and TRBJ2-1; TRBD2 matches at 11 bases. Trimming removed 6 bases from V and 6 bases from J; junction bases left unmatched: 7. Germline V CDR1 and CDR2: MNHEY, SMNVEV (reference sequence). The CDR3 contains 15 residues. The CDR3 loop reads CASRPLAGVSNEQFF. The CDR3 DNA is TGTGCCAGCAGACCACTAGCGGGAGTATCCAATGAGCAGTTCTTC.

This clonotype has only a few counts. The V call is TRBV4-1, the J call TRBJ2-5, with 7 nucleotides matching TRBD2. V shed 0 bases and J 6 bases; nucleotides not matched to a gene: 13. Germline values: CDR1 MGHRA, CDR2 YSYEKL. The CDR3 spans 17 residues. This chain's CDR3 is CASSQEITGGSPKTQYF. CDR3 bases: TGCGCCAGCAGCCAAGAAATAACAGGCGGGAGTCCCAAGACCCAGTACTTC.

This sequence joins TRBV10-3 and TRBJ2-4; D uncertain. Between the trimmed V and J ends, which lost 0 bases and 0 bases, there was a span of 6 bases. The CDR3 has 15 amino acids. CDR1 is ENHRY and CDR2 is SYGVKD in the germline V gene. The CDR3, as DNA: TGTGCCATCAGTGAGTCCGGCGTAGCCAAAAACATTCAGTACTTC. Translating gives CAISESGVAKNIQYF.

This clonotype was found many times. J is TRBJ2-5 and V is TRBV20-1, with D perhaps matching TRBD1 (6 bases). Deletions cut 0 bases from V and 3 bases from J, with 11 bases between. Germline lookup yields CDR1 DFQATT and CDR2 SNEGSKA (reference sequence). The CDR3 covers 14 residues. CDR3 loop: CSAREVGAKETQYF. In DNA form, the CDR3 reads TGCAGTGCTAGAGAGGTGGGGGCTAAAGAGACCCAGTACTTC.

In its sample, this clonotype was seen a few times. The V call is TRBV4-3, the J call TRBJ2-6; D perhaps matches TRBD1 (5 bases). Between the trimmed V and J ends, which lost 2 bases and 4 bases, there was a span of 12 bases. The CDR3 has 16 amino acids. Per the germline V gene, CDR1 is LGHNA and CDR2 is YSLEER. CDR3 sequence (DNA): TGCGCCAGCAGCCAAAATACAGGTGCAGGGGCCAACGTCCTGACTTTC. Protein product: CASSQNTGAGANVLTF.

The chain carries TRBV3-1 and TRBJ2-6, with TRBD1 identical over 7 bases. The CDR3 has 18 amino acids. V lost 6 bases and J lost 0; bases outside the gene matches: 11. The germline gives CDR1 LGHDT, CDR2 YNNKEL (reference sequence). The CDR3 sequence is CASRGKWDSGSGANVLTF. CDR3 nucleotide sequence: TGTGCCAGCAGGGGAAAGTGGGACAGCGGCTCTGGGGCCAACGTCCTGACTTTC. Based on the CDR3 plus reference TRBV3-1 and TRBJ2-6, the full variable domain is DTAVSQTPKYLVTQMGNDKSIKCEQNLGHDTMYWYKQDSKKFLKIMFSYNNKELIINETVPNRFSPKSPDKAHLNLHINSLELGDSAVYFCASRGKWDSGSGANVLTFGAGSRLTVL.

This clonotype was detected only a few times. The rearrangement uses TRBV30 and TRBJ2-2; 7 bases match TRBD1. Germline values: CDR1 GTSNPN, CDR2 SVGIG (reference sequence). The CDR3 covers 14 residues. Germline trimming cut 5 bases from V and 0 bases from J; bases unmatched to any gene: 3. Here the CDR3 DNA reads TGTGCCTGGGACGGGACAGCGAACACCGGGGAGCTGTTTTTT. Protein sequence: CAWDGTANTGELFF.

CDR3 DNA: TGTGCCAGCAGCCTGGGACTCCTAACCGGGGAGCTGTTTTTT. It encodes CASSLGLLTGELFF. This chain uses TRBV5-8 with TRBJ2-2, with TRBD2 as a possible D gene (6 bases). Germline values: CDR1 SGHTS, CDR2 YDEGEE. The V gene lost 4 bases and the J gene lost 5 bases, with 12 bases spanning the gap. The CDR3 consists of 14 residues.

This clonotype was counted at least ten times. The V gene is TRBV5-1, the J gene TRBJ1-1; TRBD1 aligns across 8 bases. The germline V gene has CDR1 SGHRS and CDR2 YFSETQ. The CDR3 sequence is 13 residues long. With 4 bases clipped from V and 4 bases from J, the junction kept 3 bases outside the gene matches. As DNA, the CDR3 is TGCGCCAGCAGCGGTACAGGGGGCACTGAAGCTTTCTTT. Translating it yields CASSGTGGTEAFF.

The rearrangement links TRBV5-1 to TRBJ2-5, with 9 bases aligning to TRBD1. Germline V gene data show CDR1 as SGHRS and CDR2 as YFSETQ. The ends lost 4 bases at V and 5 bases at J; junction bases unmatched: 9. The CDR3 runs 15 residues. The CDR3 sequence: CASSRGTGTGETQYF. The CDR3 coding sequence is TGCGCCAGCAGCAGAGGGACAGGGACAGGGGAGACCCAGTACTTC.